Each of the 5 T cell receptor beta chains below was sequenced from the same sample in a study of blood T cell repertoires in COVID-19 (dated by TCRdb to 2018 to 2020). Receptor libraries were prepared by the immunoSEQ multiplex PCR assay. TCRdb holds this immuneACCESS table with in-frame rearrangements only. Some clones are missing; in checked studies, unresolved V genes explain under half, and the rest has no known cause. The sample profile shows a few hundred thousand clones; more than 75% of them were found once. The ten largest make up 6.6% of the sample. Sequenced: PBMCs or T cells enriched from blood (not recorded which). Every receptor here comes from a woman aged 50 to 60 who had been exposed to COVID-19.

The genes are TRBV27 and TRBJ2-7; unclear D gene. Germline V CDR1 and CDR2: MNHEY, SMNVEV (reference sequence). Trimming took 6 bases from V and 7 from J, leaving 13 bases between them. CDR3 length: 12 amino acids. In DNA, the CDR3 is TGTGCCAGCAGGGCAATAGCTAAAGAGCAGTACTTC. Amino acid sequence: CASRAIAKEQYF.

The rearrangement joins TRBV11-2 to TRBJ2-5; D ambiguous. V gave up 7 bases and J gave up 5 bases, with 8 bases separating them. The CDR3 consists of 11 residues. Germline V gives CDR1 SGHAT, CDR2 FQNNGV. The CDR3 nucleotides are TGTGCCAGCACCGCTAAGGAGACCCAGTACTTC. Its protein is CASTAKETQYF.

The chain employs TRBV5-6 and TRBJ1-2; tentatively, D is TRBD1 (6 bases). Per the germline V gene, CDR1 is SGHDT and CDR2 is YYEEEE. V was cut by 4 bases and J by 6 bases, with 7 bases left in between. The CDR3 runs 11 residues. CDR3 coding DNA: TGTGCCAGCAGCCACAGGGATGGCTACACCTTC. Its translation is CASSHRDGYTF. The whole variable domain, filled in from reference TRBV5-6 and TRBJ1-2, reads DAGVTQSPTHLIKTRGQQVTLRCSPKSGHDTVSWYQQALGQGPQFIFQYYEEEERQRGNFPDRFSGHQFPNYSSELNVNALLLGDSALYLCASSHRDGYTFGSGTRLTVV.

The rearrangement joins TRBV14 to TRBJ2-1; 7 nucleotides line up with TRBD2. This CDR3 comprises 16 residues. Per the germline V gene, CDR1 is SGHDN and CDR2 is FVKESK. V shed 6 bases and J 4 bases; nucleotides not matched to a gene: 12. The CDR3 DNA reads TGTGCCAGCAGGCCCATCGGGGGGAACTCTTACAATGAGCAGTTCTTC. Its protein is CASRPIGGNSYNEQFF. Looking up the rest from reference TRBV14 and TRBJ2-1 gives the full variable domain: EAGVTQFPSHSVIEKGQTVTLRCDPISGHDNLYWYRRVMGKEIKFLLHFVKESKQDESGMPNNRFLAERTGGTYSTLKVQPAELEDSGVYFCASRPIGGNSYNEQFFGPGTRLTVL.

Concerning this clone itself: Distinct nucleotide sequences in the sample also encode this CDR3. J is TRBJ1-5 and V is TRBV19; D is perhaps TRBD1 (6 bases). The CDR3 spans 14 residues. From germline, CDR1 is LNHDA and CDR2 SQIVND (reference sequence). Trimming pared 4 bases from V and 7 bases from J, leaving 14 bases between. For the CDR3, the DNA is TGTGCCAGTAGTACCCGGGGGGCTGGACAGCCCCAGCATTTT. Translating it yields CASSTRGAGQPQHF.